This passage covers 25 T cell receptor beta chains from one sample sequenced in a study of control samples from healthy donors and cancer patients. The method was immunoSEQ multiplex PCR; TCRdb's version includes in-frame clones alone and lacks a portion of them. This sample yields 70,000 to 100,000 clones, of which about 89% are seen a single time; 7.5% to 9% belongs to the top ten. The material sequenced was blood. The source of these receptors is a woman aged 55-70 years in good health.

The chain employs TRBV6-2 or TRBV6-3 and TRBJ2-1, with TRBD2 identical over 8 bases. V lost 0 bases to trimming and J lost 0 bases; unmatched junction nucleotides: 7. Germline V gene lookup returns CDR1 MNHEY and CDR2 SVGEGT. The CDR3 totals 18 residues. CDR3 residues: CASSYSTVLAVSYNEQFF. CDR3 sequence (DNA): TGTGCCAGCAGTTACTCGACCGTACTAGCGGTCTCCTACAATGAGCAGTTCTTC.

The genes are TRBV15 and TRBJ1-1; possibly TRBD1 for D (5 bases). The length of the CDR3 is 14 residues. Germline CDR1 and CDR2: LNHNV and YYDKDF (reference sequence). Trimming took off 1 base at V and 4 bases at J, with 10 bases between the two ends. The CDR3 sequence is CATSRGGRGTEAFF. CDR3 nucleotide sequence: TGTGCCACCAGCAGAGGAGGGAGGGGCACTGAAGCTTTCTTT.

The chain combines TRBV5-1 with TRBJ2-7, with a weak D call TRBD2 (5 bases). The CDR3 runs 16 residues. V lost 0 bases, J lost 0 bases, and 13 bases lay in between. CDR1 and CDR2 (germline): SGHRS, YFSETQ. The CDR3 region is CASSLALSGSSYEQYF. CDR3 nucleotides: TGCGCCAGCAGCTTGGCTTTGTCGGGGAGCTCCTACGAGCAGTACTTC.

V usage is TRBV6-5 and J usage is TRBJ1-5; 8 bases fit TRBD1. CDR3 length: 15 amino acids. After removal of 0 bases from V and 7 bases from J, the junction contained 5 bases not matched to a gene. The V gene's germline CDR1 is MNHEY and CDR2 SVGAGI. The chain's CDR3 is CASSYSLDRDQPQHF. The DNA for the CDR3 is TGTGCCAGCAGTTACTCTTTGGACAGGGACCAGCCCCAGCATTTT.

The rearrangement links TRBV7-9 to TRBJ1-1, with 7 bases that match TRBD1. CDR3 length: 17 residues. The germline gives CDR1 SEHNR, CDR2 FQNEAQ (reference sequence). V was pared by 3 bases and J by 4 bases, with 14 bases of the junction left unmatched. In nucleotides, the CDR3 is TGTGCCAGCAGCTTTCCGGGACAGAAGAGTGGAGTCACTGAAGCTTTCTTT. It yields the protein CASSFPGQKSGVTEAFF.

The chain couples TRBV19 to TRBJ2-5, with 9 bases lining up with TRBD1. CDR3 length: 16 amino acids. V dropped 5 bases and J dropped 2; count of bases not matched to a gene: 9. CDR1 LNHDA and CDR2 SQIVND come from the germline V gene (reference sequence). CDR3: CASSPRDRGGQETQYF. Written as DNA, the CDR3 is TGTGCCAGTAGTCCGAGAGACAGGGGGGGACAAGAGACCCAGTACTTC.

The chain uses TRBV28 and TRBJ1-1, with D perhaps matching TRBD1 (5 bases). The V end was cut by 4 bases, the J end by 5 bases, with 17 bases between. CDR1 is MDHEN, CDR2 SYDVKM, per germline. The CDR3 spans 15 residues. The CDR3, as DNA: TGTGCCAGCAGTTCCCACGGGGGAGGAAGGACTGAAGCTTTCTTT. Its translation is CASSSHGGGRTEAFF.

Only one count was recorded for this clone. The rearrangement joins TRBV11-3 to TRBJ1-1; the D gene is possibly TRBD1 (6 bases). Germline V gene data show CDR1 as SGHNT and CDR2 as YENEEA. This CDR3 has 16 amino acids. Trimming removed 3 bases from V and 1 base from J, with 15 bases in between. This chain's CDR3 is CASSFGDNTRNTEAFF. The CDR3 nucleotides are TGTGCCAGCAGCTTTGGGGACAATACTCGGAACACTGAAGCTTTCTTT.

The chain uses TRBV18 and TRBJ1-2, with 8 bases matching TRBD1. Trimming removed 3 bases from V and 5 bases from J; junction bases left unmatched: 2. The V gene's germline CDR1 is KGHSH and CDR2 LQKENI. This CDR3 is built from 13 residues. The DNA for the CDR3 is TGTGCCAGCTCACCGGGACAGGAATATGGCTACACCTTC. Its translation: CASSPGQEYGYTF. Looking up the rest from reference TRBV18 and TRBJ1-2 gives the full variable domain: NAGVMQNPRHLVRRRGQEARLRCSPMKGHSHVYWYRQLPEEGLKFMVYLQKENIIDESGMPKERFSAEFPKEGPSILRIQQVVRGDSAAYFCASSPGQEYGYTFGSGTRLTVV.

This clone has a single count. The chain is built from TRBV4-1 and TRBJ1-4; 7 positions match TRBD1. CDR1 and CDR2 from the germline V gene are MGHRA and YSYEKL. The CDR3 runs to 15 residues. Trimming removed 2 bases from V and 5 bases from J; junction bases left unmatched: 5. This CDR3 reads CASSQHGTANEKLFF. The DNA of the CDR3 is TGCGCCAGCAGCCAACACGGGACAGCCAATGAAAAACTGTTTTTT.

The genes are TRBV30 and TRBJ1-5; D might be TRBD1 (6 bases). Trimming pared 0 bases from V and 2 bases from J, leaving 17 bases between. The CDR3 runs 17 residues. Germline loops: CDR1 GTSNPN, CDR2 SVGIG (reference sequence). The CDR3 nucleotides read TGTGCCTGGAGTGTAGGAAAGGGGGATGGGGGCAATCAGCCCCAGCATTTT. It yields the protein CAWSVGKGDGGNQPQHF.

J is TRBJ2-7 and V is TRBV6-5; 8 bases agree with TRBD1. V lost 5 bases and J lost 4; bases outside the gene matches: 7. The CDR3 length is 14 residues. Germline V gives CDR1 MNHEY, CDR2 SVGAGI. The CDR3 DNA reads TGTGCCAGCAGTAGTCTGTACAGGGGGTACGAGCAGTACTTC. Amino acid sequence: CASSSLYRGYEQYF.

V usage is TRBV5-4 and J usage is TRBJ1-1; D is ambiguous. V lost 0 bases and J 2 bases, leaving 8 bases between the germline ends. The CDR3 has 14 amino acids. CDR1 is SGHNT, CDR2 YYREEE, per germline (reference sequence). Here the CDR3 DNA reads TGTGCCAGCAGCTTGGAACAGAGAAACACTGAAGCTTTCTTT. Translated, it gives CASSLEQRNTEAFF. Full variable domain (remainder filled in from reference TRBV5-4 and TRBJ1-1): ETGVTQSPTHLIKTRGQQVTLRCSSQSGHNTVSWYQQALGQGPQFIFQYYREEENGRGNFPPRFSGLQFPNYSSELNVNALELDDSALYLCASSLEQRNTEAFFGQGTRLTVV.

The chain joins TRBV14 to TRBJ1-2; the D gene is possibly TRBD1 (5 bases). The CDR3 is 13 residues long. The ends were cut back, 3 bases at V and 5 bases at J, with 10 bases in the middle. In germline, CDR1 is SGHDN, CDR2 FVKESK. The CDR3: CASSHGTEYGYTF. The CDR3 bases are TGTGCCAGCAGCCACGGGACCGAGTATGGCTACACCTTC.

This clone has a single count. This sequence joins TRBV7-9 and TRBJ2-7, with D hard to call. Between the trimmed V and J ends, which lost 5 bases and 5 bases, there was a span of 10 bases. The germline V gene has CDR1 SEHNR and CDR2 FQNEAQ (reference sequence). The CDR3 is made up of 12 amino acids. CDR3 DNA: TGTGCCAGCAGCCCTAGACGGAACGAGCAGTACTTC. It translates to CASSPRRNEQYF.

J is TRBJ2-5 and V is TRBV2, with D hard to call. Looked up from germline, CDR1 is SNHLY and CDR2 is FYNNEI. CDR3 length: 11 amino acids. The V gene lost 6 bases and the J gene lost 5 bases, with 7 bases spanning the gap. The CDR3 region has the DNA TGTGCCAGCAGGGACCGGGAGACCCAGTACTTC. This translates into CASRDRETQYF.

The chain joins TRBV7-2 to TRBJ1-2; 10 nucleotides match TRBD1. Trimming removed 6 bases from V and 8 bases from J; junction bases left unmatched: 6. This CDR3 is built from 13 residues. Germline lookup yields CDR1 SGHTA and CDR2 FQGNSA. The CDR3 DNA sequence: TGTGCCAGCAGGACGGGGACAGGGGTGGGCTACACCTTC. Amino acids: CASRTGTGVGYTF.

V is TRBV27 and J is TRBJ2-2; maybe TRBD1 (5 bases). This CDR3 has 15 amino acids. Germline CDR1 is MNHEY and CDR2 is SMNVEV (reference sequence). Trimming left V 3 bases short and J 0 bases short, with 8 bases between. CDR3 protein: CASSLTAANTGELFF. The CDR3 DNA reads TGTGCCAGCAGTTTGACAGCCGCGAACACCGGGGAGCTGTTTTTT.

The rearrangement joins TRBV7-2 to TRBJ1-2; D gene unclear. The V gene lost 5 bases and the J gene lost 7 bases, with 20 bases spanning the gap. The CDR3 is 15 amino acids. The germline gives CDR1 SGHTA, CDR2 FQGNSA. CDR3 sequence (DNA): TGTGCCAGCAGCAAAGGGCAGGCCGTGGTGTCTGGCTACACCTTC. Its translation: CASSKGQAVVSGYTF.

The chain carries TRBV9 and TRBJ1-3; D is unresolved. V lost 0 bases, J lost 0 bases, and 10 bases lay in between. This CDR3 is 16 amino acids long. From germline, CDR1 is SGDLS and CDR2 YYNGEE. The CDR3 loop is CASSVGYGNSGNTIYF. CDR3 DNA sequence: TGTGCCAGCAGCGTAGGGTACGGCAACTCTGGAAACACCATATATTTT.

The CDR3 DNA reads as TGTGCCAGCTCATCGCCCCGGGACAGGGTCTACGAGCAGTACTTC. This sequence encodes CASSSPRDRVYEQYF. The chain couples TRBV18 to TRBJ2-7; TRBD1 agrees at 9 bases. Per the germline V gene, CDR1 is KGHSH and CDR2 is LQKENI. V lost 5 bases and J lost 3; bases outside the gene matches: 8. The CDR3 contains 15 residues.

The chain employs TRBV11-3 and TRBJ1-6; D might be TRBD1 (6 bases). V was shortened by 4 bases and J by 4 bases, with 8 bases between the two germline ends. CDR1 is SGHNT, CDR2 YENEEA, per germline. The CDR3 runs to 14 residues. Here the CDR3 DNA reads TGTGCCAGCAGCTCCGACAGGTATAATTCACCCCTCCACTTT. Protein sequence: CASSSDRYNSPLHF.

V gene TRBV12-5 combines with J gene TRBJ2-3, with 10 bases identical to TRBD2. Trimming cost V 5 bases and J 2 bases; bases outside gene matches: 4. Germline lookup yields CDR1 LGHNT and CDR2 FRNRAP. The CDR3 consists of 15 residues. In DNA, the CDR3 is TGTGCTAGTGGTCCCAGCGGGGGGGCCACAGATACGCAGTATTTT. Its protein product is CASGPSGGATDTQYF. The full variable domain, with the rest looked up from reference TRBV12-5 and TRBJ2-3, is DARVTQTPRHKVTEMGQEVTMRCQPILGHNTVFWYRQTMMQGLELLAYFRNRAPLDDSGMPKDRFSAEMPDATLATLKIQPSEPRDSAVYFCASGPSGGATDTQYFGPGTRLTVL.

This chain uses TRBV28 with TRBJ2-3; D may be TRBD2 (6 bases). The length of the CDR3 is 13 residues. V lost 8 bases and J 0 bases, leaving 9 bases between the germline ends. Germline loops: CDR1 MDHEN, CDR2 SYDVKM. CDR3 region: CASRDSSTDTQYF. In DNA form, the CDR3 reads TGTGCCAGCCGGGACTCTAGCACAGATACGCAGTATTTT.

The chain links TRBV19 to TRBJ2-1; TRBD1 agrees at 8 bases. CDR1 is LNHDA, CDR2 SQIVND, per germline (reference sequence). The CDR3 has 17 residues. Trimming cost V 1 base and J 2 bases; bases outside gene matches: 7. The CDR3 is CASSIGQDRAPYNEQFF. Written as DNA, the CDR3 is TGTGCCAGTAGTATAGGGCAGGACAGGGCTCCCTACAATGAGCAGTTCTTC.